The present TCR beta chain was sequenced within a study of CD8 T cells in Susac syndrome. The RNA input was roughly 0.45 to 1 ug, and it was reverse transcribed with random hexamers. From the immunoSEQ multiplex PCR reads, TCRdb called clonotypes with MiXCR, one entry per CDR3 protein. The sample holds about 150,000 distinct CDR3 sequences, about 94% seen once. The sample taken for sequencing was CD8+ T cells from PBMCs. This receptor was obtained from a human donor with multiple sclerosis.

In DNA, the CDR3 is TGTGCCAGCAGCGACCCCCAGACAGATTACAATCAGCCCCAGCATTTT. This encodes CASSDPQTDYNQPQHF. The V gene is TRBV7-9, the J gene TRBJ1-5; possibly TRBD1 for D (5 bases). Trimming cost V 5 bases and J 3 bases, with 17 bases left between them. Germline CDR1 is SEHNR and CDR2 is FQNEAQ (reference sequence). The length of the CDR3 is 16 residues. The full variable domain, with the rest looked up from reference TRBV7-9 and TRBJ1-5, is DTGVSQNPRHKITKRGQNVTFRCDPISEHNRLYWYRQTLGQGPEFLTYFQNEAQLEKSRLLSDRFSAERPKGSFSTLEIQRTEQGDSAMYLCASSDPQTDYNQPQHFGDGTRLSIL.